Included here is one T cell receptor beta chain sequence, with context. Its antigen is undetermined. The data stem from a study of cytomegalovirus exposure and HLA in healthy donors. Broader study findings: In a later analysis, HLA-associated TCR beta chains were more clonally expanded than equally common others.

PCR employed 60 Vbeta and 13 Jbeta primers. Clones were read by immunoSEQ multiplex PCR, and TCRdb kept only the in-frame ones, dropping some. Among nearly 200,000 clones listed, about nine tenths were seen once. Germline V gene lookup returns CDR1 SGHDT and CDR2 YYEEEE. The CDR3 is 16 amino acids. Losses at the gene ends were 4 bases for V and 7 bases for J; bases not matched to a gene: 13. The genes are TRBV5-6 and TRBJ1-2, with TRBD1 matching over 10 bases. The clonotype originates from a man aged 30-40 years in good health and CMV-seronegative. Specimen: PBMCs. This CDR3 is CASSTTTGGEMFGYTF. The CDR3 DNA sequence: TGTGCCAGCAGCACTACGACAGGGGGCGAGATGTTTGGCTACACCTTC.